A selection of T cell receptor beta chains follows, all from one sample in a study of cytomegalovirus exposure and HLA in healthy donors. Generated by immunoSEQ multiplex PCR, the TCRdb table keeps only in-frame clones and is missing some. Here the sample spans approximately 100,000 clones, 60% to 75% being singletons. Sequencing input: PBMCs. These receptors all stem from a man between 50 and 59 years old in good health and CMV-seronegative. Both conserved end residues are part of each CDR3. The D gene is left open where the match is weak. Size is stated for part of the rows, as once, few or many counts, or as a class when the clone is expanded.

>NA|TRBD1|TRBV5-4|TRBJ2-1
TGTGCCAGCAGCCCCGGAAAGGGGGCAGTCCCCTACAATGAGCAGTTCTTC
CASSPGKGAVPYNEQFF
>few|TRBD2|TRBV6-6|TRBJ2-1
TGTGCCAGCAGTGCCGGGACTAGCGACTACAATGAGCAGTTCTTC
CASSAGTSDYNEQFF
>NA|TRBD1|TRBV15|TRBJ2-1
TGTGCCACCAGCCCACAGGGGGGCCCTAAGCAGTTCTTC
CATSPQGGPKQFF
>NA|NA|TRBV29-1|TRBJ2-1
TGCAGCGTTGTGGACTTTAGTGCATCCAATGAGCAGTTCTTC
CSVVDFSASNEQFF
>NA|NA|TRBV7-9|TRBJ2-4
TGTGCCAGCAGCCCCACCTCGGCGGGGACCAAAAACATTCAGTACTTC
CASSPTSAGTKNIQYF
>few|TRBD1|TRBV2|TRBJ2-7
TGTGCCAGCAGTGAGGGGAGGACAGGGAGGTACGAGCAGTACTTC
CASSEGRTGRYEQYF
>NA|TRBD1|TRBV9|TRBJ1-4
TGTGCCAGCAGCGCCAGACCTCAGGGGGTAGGGACTAATGAAAAACTGTTTTTT
CASSARPQGVGTNEKLFF
>NA|NA|TRBV5-6|TRBJ1-1
TGTGCCAGCAGCTTGGGGGGGCGGAGGAACACTGAAGCTTTCTTT
CASSLGGRRNTEAFF
>NA|TRBD2|TRBV7-3|TRBJ2-3
TGTGCCAGCAGCTTAGGGGGGGTAGCGCGGGATACGCAGTATTTT
CASSLGGVARDTQYF
>NA|TRBD1|TRBV19|TRBJ1-2
TGTGCCAGTAGTATGGAGGGGGCGCGGGGCTACACCTTC
CASSMEGARGYTF
>once|TRBD1|TRBV28|TRBJ1-5
TGTGCCAGCAGAGCGGGACAGGGGATTCAGCCCCAGCATTTT
CASRAGQGIQPQHF
>NA|NA|TRBV11-3|TRBJ1-3
TGTGCCAGCAGTTTGGGAGCTGGAAACACCATATATTTT
CASSLGAGNTIYF
>NA|NA|TRBV13|TRBJ1-1
TGTGCCAGCAGCCCCGGACAGTTAACGAACACTGAAGCTTTCTTT
CASSPGQLTNTEAFF
>NA|TRBD1|TRBV5-4|TRBJ1-5
TGTGCCAGCAGTTCGGACAGGGTCAATCAGCCCCAGCATTTT
CASSSDRVNQPQHF
>NA|NA|TRBV10-1|TRBJ1-1
TGCGCCAGCAGGGGTCATTCTGGAGCCCCGTACATGAACACTGAAGCTTTCTTT
CASRGHSGAPYMNTEAFF
>NA|NA|TRBV10-1|TRBJ2-7
TGCGCCAGCATCACCACCCAGGGGATAAAAACCTACGAGCAGTACTTC
CASITTQGIKTYEQYF
>NA|TRBD1|TRBV2|TRBJ1-6
TGTGCCAGCAGAATGGGGACAGGGTCCAATTCACCCCTCCACTTT
CASRMGTGSNSPLHF
>NA|TRBD2|TRBV7-6|TRBJ2-1
TGTGCCAGCAGCTTAGTTAATCTACGGGAGGTGAGCAATGAGCAGTTCTTC
CASSLVNLREVSNEQFF
>NA|NA|TRBV30|TRBJ1-1
TGTGCCGGGGGGAGTGGGGGAGATGAAGCTTTCTTT
CAGGSGGDEAFF
>NA|TRBD1|TRBV4-1|TRBJ2-1
TGCGCCAGCAGCCCGGGGGACAGGGCATACAATGAGCAGTTCTTC
CASSPGDRAYNEQFF